Below are 3 T cell receptor beta chains sequenced from a single sample in a study of cytomegalovirus exposure and HLA in healthy donors. Produced via immunoSEQ multiplex PCR; TCRdb's table is partial and in-frame only. The sample holds approximately 190,000 clones, around 83% seen once. The material sequenced was PBMCs. Receptor source: a woman in her twenties or thirties in good health and CMV-seropositive.

V gene TRBV4-2 combines with J gene TRBJ2-7; no clear D gene. This CDR3 comprises 12 residues. V lost 2 bases to trimming and J lost 4 bases, with 6 bases between them. Germline V gene lookup returns CDR1 LGHNA and CDR2 YNFKEQ. The CDR3 nucleotides are TGTGCCAGCAGCCAACTAAATTACGAGCAGTACTTC. It encodes CASSQLNYEQYF.

The chain has TRBV19 and TRBJ1-1; 7 bases map to TRBD1. The CDR3 is 13 residues long. Trimming cost V 7 bases and J 5 bases; bases outside gene matches: 7. Germline V gene data show CDR1 as LNHDA and CDR2 as SQIVND (reference sequence). The CDR3 region has the DNA TGTGCCAGTATTCGACAGGGAGAGACTGAAGCTTTCTTT. Translated, it gives CASIRQGETEAFF.

The V and J genes are TRBV28 and TRBJ2-7; possible D gene TRBD1, 6 bases. This CDR3 is 15 amino acids long. Trimming cost V 1 base and J 1 base, with 11 bases left between them. Germline V CDR1 and CDR2: MDHEN, SYDVKM. The CDR3 sequence: CASSLSGTRSYEQYF. The DNA for the CDR3 is TGTGCCAGCAGTTTATCCGGGACACGTTCCTACGAGCAGTACTTC. Full variable domain (outside the CDR3, taken from reference TRBV28 and TRBJ2-7): DVKVTQSSRYLVKRTGEKVFLECVQDMDHENMFWYRQDPGLGLRLIYFSYDVKMKEKGDIPEGYSVSREKKERFSLILESASTNQTSMYLCASSLSGTRSYEQYFGPGTRLTVT.